The clone carrying this TCR beta chain was seen at least ten times. Its specificity is unknown. Used for diagnoses were clinical symptoms, serum thyroxine and TRAb, thyroid ultrasound and orbital computed tomography. Predating any ophthalmopathy symptoms, the blood sample was taken at first hyperthyroidism diagnosis. These data come from a study of T cells in Graves' hyperthyroidism and ophthalmopathy. Study-level results: Ophthalmopathy was separated from stable hyperthyroidism by a 13 V-J model.

V trimming: 6 bases; J trimming: 5 bases; junction bases outside the gene matches: 9. The germline gives CDR1 MDHEN, CDR2 SYDVKM. The CDR3 totals 14 residues. Researchers amplified the TCR beta CDR3 regions from RNA transcripts. First-round RT-PCR targeting the TCR CDR3 was performed with the HTBI primer set. TCRdb reprocessed the multiplex PCR reads with MiXCR, giving one entry per CDR3 protein. The table includes more than 300,000 distinct CDR3 sequences, about 15% detected once. This receptor was obtained from a woman aged 25 to 39 with Graves' hyperthyroidism that later progressed to Graves' ophthalmopathy. V gene TRBV28 combines with J gene TRBJ1-2; 7 nucleotides align to TRBD1. The sequenced sample was blood. The CDR3 nucleotides read TGTGCCAGCAGCCGGACGACAGGGTTTTATGGCTACACCTTC. Amino acids: CASSRTTGFYGYTF.